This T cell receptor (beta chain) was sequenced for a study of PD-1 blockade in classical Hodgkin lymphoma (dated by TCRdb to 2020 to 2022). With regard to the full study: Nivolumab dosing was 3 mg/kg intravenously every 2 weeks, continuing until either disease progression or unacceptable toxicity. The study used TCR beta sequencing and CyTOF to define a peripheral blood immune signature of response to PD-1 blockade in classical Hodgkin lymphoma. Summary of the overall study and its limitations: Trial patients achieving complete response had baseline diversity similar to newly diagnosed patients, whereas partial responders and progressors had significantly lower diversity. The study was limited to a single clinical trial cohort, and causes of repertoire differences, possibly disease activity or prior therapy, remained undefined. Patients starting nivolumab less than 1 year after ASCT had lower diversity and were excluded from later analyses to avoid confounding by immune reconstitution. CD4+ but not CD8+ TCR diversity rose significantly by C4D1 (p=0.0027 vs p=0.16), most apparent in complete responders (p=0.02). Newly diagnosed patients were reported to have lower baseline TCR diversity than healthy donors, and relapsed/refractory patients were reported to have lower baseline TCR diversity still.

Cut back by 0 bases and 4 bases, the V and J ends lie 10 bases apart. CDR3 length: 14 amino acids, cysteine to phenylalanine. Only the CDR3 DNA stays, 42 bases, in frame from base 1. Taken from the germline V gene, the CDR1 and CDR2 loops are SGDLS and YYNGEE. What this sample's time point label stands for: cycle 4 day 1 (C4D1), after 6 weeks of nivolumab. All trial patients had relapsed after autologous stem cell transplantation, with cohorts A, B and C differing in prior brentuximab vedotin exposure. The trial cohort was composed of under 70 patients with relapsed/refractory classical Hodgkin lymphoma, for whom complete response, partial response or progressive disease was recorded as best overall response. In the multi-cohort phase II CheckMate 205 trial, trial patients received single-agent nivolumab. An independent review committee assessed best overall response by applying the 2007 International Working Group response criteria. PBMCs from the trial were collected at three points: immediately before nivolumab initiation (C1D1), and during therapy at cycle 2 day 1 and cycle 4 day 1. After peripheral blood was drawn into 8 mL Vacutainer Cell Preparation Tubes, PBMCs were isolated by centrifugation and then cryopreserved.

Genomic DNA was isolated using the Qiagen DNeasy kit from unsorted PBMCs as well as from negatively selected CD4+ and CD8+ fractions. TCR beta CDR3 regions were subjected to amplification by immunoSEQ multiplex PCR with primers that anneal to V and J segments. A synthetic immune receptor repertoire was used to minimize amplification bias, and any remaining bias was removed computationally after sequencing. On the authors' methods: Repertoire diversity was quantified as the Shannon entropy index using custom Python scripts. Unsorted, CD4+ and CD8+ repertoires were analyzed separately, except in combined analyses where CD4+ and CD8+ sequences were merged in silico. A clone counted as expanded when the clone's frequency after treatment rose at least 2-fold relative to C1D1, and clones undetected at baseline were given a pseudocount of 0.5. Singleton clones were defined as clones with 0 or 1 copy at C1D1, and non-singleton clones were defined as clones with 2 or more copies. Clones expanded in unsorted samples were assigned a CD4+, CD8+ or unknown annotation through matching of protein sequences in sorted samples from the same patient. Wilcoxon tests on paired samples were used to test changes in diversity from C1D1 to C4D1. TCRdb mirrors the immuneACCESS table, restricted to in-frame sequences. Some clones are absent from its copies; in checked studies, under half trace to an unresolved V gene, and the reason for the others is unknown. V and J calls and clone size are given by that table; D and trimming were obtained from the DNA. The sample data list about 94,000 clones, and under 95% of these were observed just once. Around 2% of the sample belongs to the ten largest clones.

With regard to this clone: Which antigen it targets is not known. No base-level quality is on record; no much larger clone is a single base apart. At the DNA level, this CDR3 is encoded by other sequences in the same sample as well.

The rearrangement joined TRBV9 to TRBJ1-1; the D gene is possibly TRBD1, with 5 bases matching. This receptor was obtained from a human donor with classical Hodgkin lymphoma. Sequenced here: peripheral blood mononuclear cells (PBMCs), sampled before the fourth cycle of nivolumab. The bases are TGTGCCAGCAGCGTAGTGGGGGGGGGCACTGAAGCTTTCTTT. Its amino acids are CASSVVGGGTEAFF.